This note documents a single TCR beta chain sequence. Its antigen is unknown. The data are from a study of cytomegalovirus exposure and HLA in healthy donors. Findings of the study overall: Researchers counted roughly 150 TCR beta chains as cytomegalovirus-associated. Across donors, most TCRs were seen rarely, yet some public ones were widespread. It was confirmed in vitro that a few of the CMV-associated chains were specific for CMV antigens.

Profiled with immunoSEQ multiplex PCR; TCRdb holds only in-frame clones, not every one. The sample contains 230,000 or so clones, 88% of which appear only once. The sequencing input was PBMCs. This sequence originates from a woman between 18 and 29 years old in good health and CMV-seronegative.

CDR3: CASRPALAGGPTGELFF. CDR3 DNA: TGTGCCAGTAGGCCAGCACTAGCGGGAGGTCCCACCGGGGAGCTGTTTTTT. The V and J genes are TRBV19 and TRBJ2-2; 12 bases are shared with TRBD2. The CDR3 runs 17 residues. Trimming at V came to 6 bases and at J to 4 bases, leaving 9 bases not matched to a gene. CDR1 is LNHDA and CDR2 is SQIVND in the germline V gene (reference sequence).